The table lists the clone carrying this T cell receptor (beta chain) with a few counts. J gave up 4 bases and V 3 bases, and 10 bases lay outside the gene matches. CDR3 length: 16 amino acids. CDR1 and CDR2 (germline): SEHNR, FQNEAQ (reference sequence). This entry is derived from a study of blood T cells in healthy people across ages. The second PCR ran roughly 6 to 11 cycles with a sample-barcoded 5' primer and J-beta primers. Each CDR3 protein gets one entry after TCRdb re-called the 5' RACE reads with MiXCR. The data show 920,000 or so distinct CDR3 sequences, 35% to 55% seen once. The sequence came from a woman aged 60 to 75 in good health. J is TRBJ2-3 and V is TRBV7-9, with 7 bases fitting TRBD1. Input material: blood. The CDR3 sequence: CASSLGDSSRADTQYF. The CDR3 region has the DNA TGTGCCAGCAGCTTGGGGGACAGCTCCCGGGCAGATACGCAGTATTTT.